This TCR beta chain stems from a study of shared clonotypes between healthy human individuals (dated by TCRdb to the early 2020s). Notes on the research overall: The cohort comprised two women and a few men aged 18 to 49 years. To increase sequencing depth and limit assay-specific biases, different laboratories used diverse techniques to prepare libraries and sequence TCR repertoires. For each donor, CD4 naive and CD4 memory were each given three plates, CD8 naive was given two plates, and CD8 memory was given one plate. Leukapheresis yielded between about 0.94 and 8.9 billion PBMCs per donor. To estimate repertoire size and how much clonotype sharing occurs between individuals, the study deeply sequenced the blood TCR repertoires of roughly 5 healthy adults.

Using the deep immunoSEQ assay, TCR CDR3 regions were amplified from genomic DNA by multiplex PCR. Extracted genomic DNA from each cell subset was distributed evenly across all wells of several immunoSEQ 96-well plates, and each plate was treated as a replicate. For sorted subsets, roughly 200 ng of genomic DNA, equivalent to 30,000 or so T cell genomes, went into each replicate PCR. Purified libraries were quantified with a Qubit 3.0 fluorometer, sized on a Bioanalyzer 2100, and re-quantified with the KAPA Library Quantification kit. Every immunoSEQ 96-well plate was sequenced on a dedicated single-read 150-cycle Illumina NextSeq 550 flow cell. The paper's processing steps were these. Because the immunoSEQ output included only junctional sequences and no quality scores, the filtering could not be the same as the filtering used for full-length reads. Sequences were annotated with PyIR, a Python wrapper for IgBLAST v1.9, and V/J genes and CDR3 were assigned using IMGT germline references. Reads with weak V/J assignments (E-value above 1e-6), missing CDR3, stop codons, out-of-frame junctions, or ambiguous translated residues were removed. V3J clonotypes were defined as sequences sharing an identical inferred V gene, J gene, and CDR3 amino acid sequence. Percentage overlap between repertoires was calculated by dividing the number of shared unique clonotypes by the size of the smaller repertoire. Repertoire richness was assessed with RTK rarefaction, the Chao1 estimator, and Recon v2.1 estimates of unobserved clonotypes. Generation probabilities for all TCRbeta clonotypes obtained by the gDNA method from a handful of donors were computed using OLGA. As stored in TCRdb, this immuneACCESS dataset retains in-frame rearrangements with V and J assigned. A fraction of the clones does not appear; measured against another copy, unresolved V genes explain less than half of the discrepancy, and the remainder lacks a known reason. V and J calls and clone size follow that table, whereas D and trimming were derived from the DNA. This sample gives roughly 2.2 million clones in total; 80% to 95% of them show up just once. The ten largest clonotypes hold 0.35% to 0.5% of the sample.

The donors were healthy, HIV-negative adults who had no recently reported acute infections or vaccinations. Only Caucasian adults living in Nashville, Tennessee, USA were represented among the donors. CD4+ T cells were enriched by magnetic negative selection; naive cells were then positively selected on CD45RA, and the negative fraction formed the memory subset. Blood was collected by leukapheresis, and PBMCs were isolated by Ficoll-Histopaque density gradient centrifugation and then cryopreserved in liquid nitrogen vapor phase. Purity and quantity of every magnetically sorted T cell population were checked by analytical flow cytometry. Genomic DNA was isolated from every sorted fraction and measured by UV absorbance on a Nanodrop 2000c. The paper as a whole reports these results and caveats: Sharing across four donors was observed for about 5% of naive CD4, over 3% of naive CD8, over 2% of memory CD4, and around 0.4% of memory CD8 clonotypes. Naive subsets generally had larger estimated clonotype richness than memory subsets. Pairwise subsampling led to the expectation that sequencing depth would affect the degree of clonotype sharing among donors. The small number of donors limited the genetic and exposure-history diversity represented. Even with the large sequencing depth, rarefaction of the sorted-subset datasets indicated that sequencing was incomplete. Compared with non-shared clonotypes, clonotypes shared by all four sorted-subset donors had higher generation probabilities. Only blood was sampled, and tissue TCR repertoires likely differ from those in blood.

About this clone: There is no known antigen for this receptor. One base away there is no much larger clone; base qualities are not given.

This TCR was sampled from a man between 18 and 35 years old in good health. Some clones in this sample may be carry-over from other donors' samples. Specimen: naive CD4+ T cells from PBMCs. Read against the paper, the sample's cell subset or site label means: CD45RA+ positively selected.

The CDR3 reads CASILGPGNQPQHF. The nucleotides are TGTGCCAGCATCTTGGGGCCGGGCAATCAGCCCCAGCATTTT. The rearranged segments are TRBV7-2 and TRBJ1-5, and possibly TRBD1, on 5 matching bases. CDR1 and CDR2, per the germline V gene, are SGHTA and FQGNSA. Measured from the cysteine to the phenylalanine, the CDR3 is 14 residues long. Only the CDR3 DNA stays, 42 bases, in frame from base 1. Deletion took 7 bases off V and 2 bases off J, with a span of 12 bases between the germline ends.